This T cell receptor (beta chain) was captured by sequencing in a study of T cells in localized non-small cell lung cancer. The germline V and J ends were trimmed by 0 bases and 10 bases, with 17 bases remaining between them. CDR3 length: 15 amino acids. Germline values: CDR1 MGHRA, CDR2 YSYEKL. Generated by immunoSEQ multiplex PCR, the TCRdb table keeps only in-frame clones and is missing some. The repertoire includes about 33,000 clones, about 78% of them detected once, and around a third sits in the top ten. General study points: There was higher T cell clonality in uninvolved adjacent lung than in tumor, and it was highest there. Multi-region tumor sequencing was not done, so intratumor heterogeneity could not be excluded.

About this clone: No antigen is known for it.

The material was peripheral blood, obtained before any cancer treatment. The gene calls are TRBV4-1 and TRBJ2-3, with D unresolved. This receptor was identified in a male donor at least 60 years old with stage II squamous cell lung carcinoma. CDR3 amino acids: CASSQDGYGPGSQYF. The CDR3 DNA sequence: TGCGCCAGCAGCCAAGACGGATACGGACCAGGATCGCAGTATTTT.